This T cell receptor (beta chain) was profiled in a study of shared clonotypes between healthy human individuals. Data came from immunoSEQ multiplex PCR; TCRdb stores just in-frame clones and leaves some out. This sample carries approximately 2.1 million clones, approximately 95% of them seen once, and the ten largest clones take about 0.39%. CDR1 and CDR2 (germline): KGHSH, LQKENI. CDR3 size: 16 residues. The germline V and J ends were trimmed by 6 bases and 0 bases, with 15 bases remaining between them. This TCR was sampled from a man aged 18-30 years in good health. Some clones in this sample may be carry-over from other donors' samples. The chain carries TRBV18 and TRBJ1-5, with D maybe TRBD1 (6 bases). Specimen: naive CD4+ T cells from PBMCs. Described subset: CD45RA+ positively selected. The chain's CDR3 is CASSTGALHSNQPQHF. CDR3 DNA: TGTGCCAGCTCGACAGGCGCGCTCCATAGCAATCAGCCCCAGCATTTT.